This T cell receptor beta chain was captured in a study of cytotoxic CD8 clonotypes in ibrutinib-treated CLL. Germline-derived CDR1 and CDR2 are GTSNPN and SVGIG (reference sequence). The V and J ends lost 3 bases and 10 bases respectively, with 12 bases between them. This CDR3 is 12 amino acids long. This clone was counted a few times. TCRdb's table, derived via immunoSEQ multiplex PCR, lists solely in-frame clones and lacks some. The profile shows approximately 74,000 clones, more than 70% of them singletons. The TCR was taken from a human donor with chronic lymphocytic leukemia. V usage is TRBV30 and J usage is TRBJ1-4; no reliable D call. The sequencing here drew on PBMCs, taken at disease progression, from a patient treated with ibrutinib. The CDR3 region is CAWRGWAGKLFF. CDR3 DNA: TGTGCCTGGAGGGGGTGGGCAGGAAAACTGTTTTTT.